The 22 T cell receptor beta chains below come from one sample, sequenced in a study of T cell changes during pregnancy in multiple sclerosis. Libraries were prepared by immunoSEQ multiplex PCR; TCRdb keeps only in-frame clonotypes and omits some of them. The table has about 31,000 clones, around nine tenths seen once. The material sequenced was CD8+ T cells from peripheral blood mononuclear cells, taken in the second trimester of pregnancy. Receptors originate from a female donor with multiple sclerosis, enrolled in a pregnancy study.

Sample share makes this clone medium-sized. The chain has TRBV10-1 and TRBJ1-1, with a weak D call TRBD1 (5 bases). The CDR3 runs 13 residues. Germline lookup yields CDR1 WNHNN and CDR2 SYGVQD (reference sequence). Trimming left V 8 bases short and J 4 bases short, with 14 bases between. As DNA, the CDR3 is TGCGCCAGCGCGAAAAGGGGCAGCACTGAAGCTTTCTTT. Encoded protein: CASAKRGSTEAFF.

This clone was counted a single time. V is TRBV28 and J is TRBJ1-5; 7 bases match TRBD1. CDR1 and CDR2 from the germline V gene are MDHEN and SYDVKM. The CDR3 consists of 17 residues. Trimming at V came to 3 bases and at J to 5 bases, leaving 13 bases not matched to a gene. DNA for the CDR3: TGTGCCAGCAGTTTCGGGAGAGGAGGGGGCGCATATCAGCCCCAGCATTTT. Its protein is CASSFGRGGGAYQPQHF.

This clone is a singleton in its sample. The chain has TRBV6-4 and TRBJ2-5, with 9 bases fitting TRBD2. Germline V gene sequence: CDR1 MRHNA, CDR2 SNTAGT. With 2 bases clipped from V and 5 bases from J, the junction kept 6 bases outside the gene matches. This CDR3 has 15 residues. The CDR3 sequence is CASSDQAGGGETQYF. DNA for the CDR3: TGTGCCAGCAGTGACCAAGCGGGAGGAGGGGAGACCCAGTACTTC.

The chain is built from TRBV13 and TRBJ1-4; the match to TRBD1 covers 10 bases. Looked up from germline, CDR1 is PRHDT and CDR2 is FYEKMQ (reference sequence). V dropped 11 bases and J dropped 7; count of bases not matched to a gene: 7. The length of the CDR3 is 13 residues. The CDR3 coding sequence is TGTGCCGGGGGGGACAGGGGCAGTGAAAAACTGTTTTTT. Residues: CAGGDRGSEKLFF.

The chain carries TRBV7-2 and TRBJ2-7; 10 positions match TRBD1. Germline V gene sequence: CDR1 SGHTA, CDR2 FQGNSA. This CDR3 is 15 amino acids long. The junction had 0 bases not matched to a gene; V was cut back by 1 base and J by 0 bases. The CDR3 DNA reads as TGTGCCAGCAGCTTAGGGGACAGGGGCTCCTACGAGCAGTACTTC. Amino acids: CASSLGDRGSYEQYF.

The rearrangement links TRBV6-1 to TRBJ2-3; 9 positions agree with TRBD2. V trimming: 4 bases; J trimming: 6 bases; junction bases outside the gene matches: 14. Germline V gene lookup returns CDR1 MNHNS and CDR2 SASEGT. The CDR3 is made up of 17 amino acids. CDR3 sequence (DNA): TGTGCCAGCAGTGTCCTACTAGCGGGCCGGGTGTTGGATACGCAGTATTTT. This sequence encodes CASSVLLAGRVLDTQYF.

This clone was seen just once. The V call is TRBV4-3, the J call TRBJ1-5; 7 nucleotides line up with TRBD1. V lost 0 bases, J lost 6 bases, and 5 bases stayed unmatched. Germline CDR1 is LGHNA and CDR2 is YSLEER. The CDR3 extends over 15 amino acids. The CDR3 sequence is CASSQETGVTQPQHF. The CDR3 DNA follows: TGCGCCAGCAGCCAAGAAACAGGGGTTACTCAGCCCCAGCATTTT.

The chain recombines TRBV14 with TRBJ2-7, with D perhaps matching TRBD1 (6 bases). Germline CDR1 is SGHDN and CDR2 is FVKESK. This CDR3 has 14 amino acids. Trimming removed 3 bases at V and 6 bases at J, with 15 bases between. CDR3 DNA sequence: TGTGCCAGCAGCCAGGATAATCAGGGGATCGAGCAGTACTTC. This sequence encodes CASSQDNQGIEQYF.

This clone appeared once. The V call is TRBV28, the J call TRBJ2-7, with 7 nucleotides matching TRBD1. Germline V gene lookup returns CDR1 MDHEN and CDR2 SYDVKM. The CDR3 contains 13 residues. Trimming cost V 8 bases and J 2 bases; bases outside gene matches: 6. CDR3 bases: TGTGCCAGCGGTGACAGGGAGACCTACGAGCAGTACTTC. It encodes CASGDRETYEQYF.

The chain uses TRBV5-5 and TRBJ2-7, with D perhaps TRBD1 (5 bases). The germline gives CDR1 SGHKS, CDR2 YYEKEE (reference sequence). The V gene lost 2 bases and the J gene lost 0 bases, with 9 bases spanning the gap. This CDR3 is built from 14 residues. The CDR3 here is CASSFRQFSYEQYF. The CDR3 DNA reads TGTGCCAGCAGCTTCCGACAGTTCTCCTACGAGCAGTACTTC.

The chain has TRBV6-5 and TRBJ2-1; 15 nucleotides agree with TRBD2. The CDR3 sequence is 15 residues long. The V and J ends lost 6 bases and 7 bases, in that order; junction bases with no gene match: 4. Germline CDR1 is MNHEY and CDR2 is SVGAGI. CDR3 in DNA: TGTGCCAGCAGCCTCGGGACTAGCGGGAGGAATGAGCAGTTCTTC. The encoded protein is CASSLGTSGRNEQFF.

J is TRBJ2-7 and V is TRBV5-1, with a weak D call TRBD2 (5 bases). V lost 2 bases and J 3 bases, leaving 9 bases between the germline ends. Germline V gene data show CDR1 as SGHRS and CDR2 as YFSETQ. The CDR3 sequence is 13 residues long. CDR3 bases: TGCGCCAGCAGCTTCACGAGGGACTACGAGCAGTACTTC. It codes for CASSFTRDYEQYF. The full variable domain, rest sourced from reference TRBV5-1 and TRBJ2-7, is KAGVTQTPRYLIKTRGQQVTLSCSPISGHRSVSWYQQTPGQGLQFLFEYFSETQRNKGNFPGRFSGRQFSNSRSEMNVSTLELGDSALYLCASSFTRDYEQYFGPGTRLTVT.

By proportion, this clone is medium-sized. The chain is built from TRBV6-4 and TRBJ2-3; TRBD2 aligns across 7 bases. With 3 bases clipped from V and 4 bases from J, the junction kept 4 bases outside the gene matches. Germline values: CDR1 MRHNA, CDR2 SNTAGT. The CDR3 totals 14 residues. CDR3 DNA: TGTGCCAGCAGTGAACGGGAGGCCCCAGATACGCAGTATTTT. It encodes CASSEREAPDTQYF.

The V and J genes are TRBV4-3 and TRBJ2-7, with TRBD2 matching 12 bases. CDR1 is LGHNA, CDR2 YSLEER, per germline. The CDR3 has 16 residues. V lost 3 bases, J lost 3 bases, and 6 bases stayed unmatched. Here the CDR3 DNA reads TGCGCCAGCAGCCAGGGTACTAGCGGGAGGATCTACGAGCAGTACTTC. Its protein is CASSQGTSGRIYEQYF.

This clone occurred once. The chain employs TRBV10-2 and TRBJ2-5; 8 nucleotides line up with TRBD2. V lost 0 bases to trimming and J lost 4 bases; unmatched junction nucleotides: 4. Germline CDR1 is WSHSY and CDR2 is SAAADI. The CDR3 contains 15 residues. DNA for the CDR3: TGCGCCAGCAGTGAGTCCGGTACTAGCGGAGAGACCCAGTACTTC. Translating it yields CASSESGTSGETQYF.

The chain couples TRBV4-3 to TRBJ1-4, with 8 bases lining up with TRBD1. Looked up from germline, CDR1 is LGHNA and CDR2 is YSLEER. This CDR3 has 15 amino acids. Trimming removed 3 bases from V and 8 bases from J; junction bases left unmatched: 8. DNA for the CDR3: TGCGCCAGCAGCCACTTGGACAGGGTAGGGGAAAAACTGTTTTTT. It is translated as CASSHLDRVGEKLFF.

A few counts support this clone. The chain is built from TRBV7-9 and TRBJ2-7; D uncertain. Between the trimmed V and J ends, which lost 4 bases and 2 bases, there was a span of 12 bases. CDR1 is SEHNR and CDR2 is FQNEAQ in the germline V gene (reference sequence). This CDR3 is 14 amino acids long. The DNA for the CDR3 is TGTGCCAGCAGCTCACCCCTAATACCCTACGAGCAGTACTTC. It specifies CASSSPLIPYEQYF.

The CDR3 is CASSFSNSYNEQFF. CDR3 coding DNA: TGCGCCAGCAGCTTCAGTAATTCCTACAATGAGCAGTTCTTC. J is TRBJ2-1 and V is TRBV5-1; D gene uncertain. The germline V gene has CDR1 SGHRS and CDR2 YFSETQ. CDR3 size: 14 residues. V lost 2 bases, J lost 1 base, and 7 bases lay in between.

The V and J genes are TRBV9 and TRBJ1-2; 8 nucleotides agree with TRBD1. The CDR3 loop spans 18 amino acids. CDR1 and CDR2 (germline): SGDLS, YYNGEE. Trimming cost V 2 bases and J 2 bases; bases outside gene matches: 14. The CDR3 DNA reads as TGTGCCAGCAGCGTGAGGTCCACGACAGGGGAGACCAACTATGGCTACACCTTC. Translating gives CASSVRSTTGETNYGYTF.

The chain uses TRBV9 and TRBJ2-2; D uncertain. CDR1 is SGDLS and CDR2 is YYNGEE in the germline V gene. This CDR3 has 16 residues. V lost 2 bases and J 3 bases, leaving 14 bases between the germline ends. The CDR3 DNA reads TGTGCCAGCAGCGTCCTAAGGAGTTCGGACACCGGGGAGCTGTTTTTT. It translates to CASSVLRSSDTGELFF.

The CDR3 bases are TGTGCCAGCGGGGAGCGGAGCTCCTACGAGCAGTACTTC. Encoded protein: CASGERSSYEQYF. The gene calls are TRBV13 and TRBJ2-7; D is perhaps TRBD2 (5 bases). The CDR3 is made up of 13 amino acids. Trimming removed 8 bases from V and 0 bases from J, with 11 bases in between. The V gene's germline CDR1 is PRHDT and CDR2 FYEKMQ (reference sequence).

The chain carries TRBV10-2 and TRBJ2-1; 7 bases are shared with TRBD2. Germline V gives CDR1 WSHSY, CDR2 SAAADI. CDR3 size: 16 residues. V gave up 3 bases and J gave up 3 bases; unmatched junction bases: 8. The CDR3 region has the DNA TGCGCCAGCAGTGACACTAGCGCATGGAGCTACAATGAGCAGTTCTTC. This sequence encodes CASSDTSAWSYNEQFF.